This is a list of T cell receptor beta chains from one sample in a study of cytomegalovirus exposure and HLA in healthy donors. This table comes from immunoSEQ multiplex PCR, and its TCRdb copy is limited to in-frame clones, with some not included. The data contain 150,000 to 200,000 clones, 75% to 90% of them singletons. The material sequenced was PBMCs. The source of these receptors is a man in his late teens or twenties in good health and CMV-seropositive. Each CDR3 is given with its conserved first and last residue. D genes are given only for firm matches. Only part of the rows carry a size: once, few, many, or a class if the clone is expanded.

V: TRBV11-2
J: TRBJ2-2
size: NA
D: TRBD1
DNA: TGTGCCAGCGACAGGGTATGGAACACCGGGGAGCTGTTTTTT
CDR3: CASDRVWNTGELFF

V: TRBV28
J: TRBJ1-2
size: NA
D: NA
DNA: TGTGCCAGCAGGGTGACAGGAAAGGATGGCTACACCTTC
CDR3: CASRVTGKDGYTF

V: TRBV2
J: TRBJ2-4
size: NA
D: NA
DNA: TGTGCCAGCAGTGAACGTGGACTTATAAACATTCAGTACTTC
CDR3: CASSERGLINIQYF

V: TRBV6-5
J: TRBJ1-2
size: NA
D: TRBD1
DNA: TGTGCCAGCAGTGCGGACAGGGTGGCCTATGGCTACACCTTC
CDR3: CASSADRVAYGYTF

V: TRBV6-5
J: TRBJ2-3
size: NA
D: NA
DNA: TGTGCCAGCAGTTATTTCCAGGGCCTCACAGATACGCAGTATTTT
CDR3: CASSYFQGLTDTQYF

V: TRBV7-6
J: TRBJ2-3
size: NA
D: TRBD2
DNA: TGTGCCAGCAGCTTTCGGGGGGGGACCAGCACAGATACGCAGTATTTT
CDR3: CASSFRGGTSTDTQYF

V: TRBV6-6
J: TRBJ2-2
size: NA
D: NA
DNA: TGTGCCAGCAGTTACTCGGGGCAGGCGTACACCGGGGAGCTGTTTTTT
CDR3: CASSYSGQAYTGELFF

V: TRBV7-2
J: TRBJ1-3
size: NA
D: NA
DNA: TGTGCCAGCAGCTTATCCGGGGCAGGGGAGCCTGGAAACACCATATATTTT
CDR3: CASSLSGAGEPGNTIYF

V: TRBV30
J: TRBJ1-1
size: NA
D: NA
DNA: TGTGCCTGGAGTAGGGTCAGCGGCGGTGAAGCTTTCTTT
CDR3: CAWSRVSGGEAFF

V: TRBV30
J: TRBJ2-1
size: NA
D: NA
DNA: TGTGCCTGGACCCCAAGCGGCTCGGGCTCCTACAATGAGCAGTTCTTC
CDR3: CAWTPSGSGSYNEQFF

V: TRBV5-4
J: TRBJ2-1
size: NA
D: NA
DNA: TGTGCCAGCAGCTTGGGCGACAATGAGCAGTTCTTC
CDR3: CASSLGDNEQFF

V: TRBV29-1
J: TRBJ2-7
size: NA
D: NA
DNA: TGCAGCGTCAGACCGGGGGGCCGGGGTGAGCAGTACTTC
CDR3: CSVRPGGRGEQYF

V: TRBV2
J: TRBJ1-2
size: NA
D: NA
DNA: TGTGCCAGCACCCTAGGGGTTGGGGTCGGCTACACCTTC
CDR3: CASTLGVGVGYTF

V: TRBV6-5
J: TRBJ1-2
size: NA
D: NA
DNA: TGTGCCAGCAGTGAAGATGGGCGACATGGCTACACCTTC
CDR3: CASSEDGRHGYTF

V: TRBV9
J: TRBJ1-1
size: NA
D: TRBD1
DNA: TGTGCCAGCAGCGACGGACAGGGGAGGACTGAAGCTTCCTTT
CDR3: CASSDGQGRTEASF

V: TRBV19
J: TRBJ2-1
size: NA
D: NA
DNA: TGTGCCAGTAGTCGATCCGGTGAGCAGTTCTTC
CDR3: CASSRSGEQFF

V: TRBV2
J: TRBJ2-3
size: NA
D: TRBD2
DNA: TGTGCCAAAACGGGGGGGCCGACAGATACGCAGTATTTT
CDR3: CAKTGGPTDTQYF

V: TRBV9
J: TRBJ1-6
size: NA
D: NA
DNA: TGTGCCAGCAGCGTGACAGAAAATTCACCCCTCCACTTT
CDR3: CASSVTENSPLHF

V: TRBV6-1
J: TRBJ2-5
size: NA
D: TRBD2
DNA: TGTGCCAGCAGTGAGATACCTAGCGGGGTCTCGGAGACCCAGTACTTC
CDR3: CASSEIPSGVSETQYF

V: TRBV7-2
J: TRBJ1-2
size: NA
D: NA
DNA: TGTGCCAGCAGCTTAGATGTCTGGGGCGCTTCGGATGGCTACACCTTC
CDR3: CASSLDVWGASDGYTF

V: TRBV10-3
J: TRBJ1-1
size: NA
D: NA
DNA: TGTGCCATCAGCCCGGGTACTGAAGCTTTCTTT
CDR3: CAISPGTEAFF

V: TRBV2
J: TRBJ2-5
size: NA
D: TRBD1
DNA: TGTGCCAGCAGCCCTGGACAGGGACGATGGGAGACCCAGTACTTC
CDR3: CASSPGQGRWETQYF

V: TRBV28
J: TRBJ1-2
size: NA
D: NA
DNA: TGTGCCAGCAGTACCTCATCACCAGTTAATAACTATGGCTACACCTTC
CDR3: CASSTSSPVNNYGYTF

V: TRBV18
J: TRBJ1-2
size: NA
D: NA
DNA: TGTGCCAGCTCACCTACAGGGTCGGAAAACTATGGCTACACCTTC
CDR3: CASSPTGSENYGYTF

V: TRBV6-5
J: TRBJ2-7
size: NA
D: TRBD2
DNA: TGTGCCAGCAGCCAGGGAGGGCAGGGAACATACTTC
CDR3: CASSQGGQGTYF

V: TRBV7-9
J: TRBJ2-3
size: NA
D: NA
DNA: TGTGCCAGCAGCTTAGCGGCTAGCACAGATACGCAGTATTTT
CDR3: CASSLAASTDTQYF

V: TRBV5-1
J: TRBJ2-7
size: NA
D: TRBD1
DNA: TGCGCCAGCAGCTTGGTAGAGACAGGGAAATCCTACGAGCAGTACTTC
CDR3: CASSLVETGKSYEQYF

V: TRBV5-1
J: TRBJ1-5
size: NA
D: NA
DNA: TGCGCCAGCAGCTTGGTACCGGGATCCAATCAGCCCCAGCATTTT
CDR3: CASSLVPGSNQPQHF

V: TRBV10-3
J: TRBJ2-7
size: NA
D: TRBD1
DNA: TGTGCCATCAGTGTAGGGACAGGGGGCTACGAGCAGTACTTC
CDR3: CAISVGTGGYEQYF

V: TRBV11-2
J: TRBJ2-7
size: NA
D: TRBD2
DNA: TGTGCCAGCAGCTTAGGCCGGACTAGCGGGGCCTCCTACGAGCAGTACTTC
CDR3: CASSLGRTSGASYEQYF

V: TRBV11-2
J: TRBJ1-4
size: NA
D: TRBD1
DNA: TGTGCCAGCAGCTTCGACAGGGACTCAACTAATGAAAAACTGTTTTTT
CDR3: CASSFDRDSTNEKLFF

V: TRBV7-9
J: TRBJ2-2
size: NA
D: NA
DNA: TGTGCCAGCAGCTCTTGGACAGACTCGAACACCGGGGAGCTGTTTTTT
CDR3: CASSSWTDSNTGELFF

V: TRBV5-1
J: TRBJ2-3
size: NA
D: NA
DNA: TGCGCCAGCAGCAAGGGAGATTCCCAGGTTACAACGGATACGCAGTATTTT
CDR3: CASSKGDSQVTTDTQYF

V: TRBV6-6
J: TRBJ2-3
size: NA
D: NA
DNA: TGTGCCAGCAGTTACCCTCCCAGTCTCGATACGCAGTATTTT
CDR3: CASSYPPSLDTQYF

V: TRBV5-6
J: TRBJ2-7
size: NA
D: TRBD1
DNA: TGTGCCAGCAGCTCGGGGACAGGCTACGAGCAGTACTTC
CDR3: CASSSGTGYEQYF

V: TRBV2
J: TRBJ1-2
size: NA
D: NA
DNA: TGTGCCAGCAGTGGTAACAGGTGGGGCTACACCTTC
CDR3: CASSGNRWGYTF

V: TRBV5-1
J: TRBJ2-3
size: NA
D: NA
DNA: TGCGCCAGCAGCTTGGCAGGGGTCACAGATACGCAGTATTTT
CDR3: CASSLAGVTDTQYF

V: TRBV2
J: TRBJ2-7
size: once
D: NA
DNA: TGTGCCAGCAGTGAGACAGCGAATTACGAGCAGTACTTC
CDR3: CASSETANYEQYF

V: TRBV14
J: TRBJ2-5
size: NA
D: NA
DNA: TGTGCCAGCAGCCAAGCCCACCAGGGGACCCAGTACTTC
CDR3: CASSQAHQGTQYF

V: TRBV19
J: TRBJ1-5
size: NA
D: TRBD1
DNA: TGTGCCAGTAGACCGACAGGGTTGGGCAATCAGCCCCAGCATTTT
CDR3: CASRPTGLGNQPQHF

V: TRBV5-1
J: TRBJ2-2
size: once
D: NA
DNA: TGCGCCAGTACGAAACTCCCGAACACCGGGGAGCTGTTTTTT
CDR3: CASTKLPNTGELFF

V: TRBV7-2
J: TRBJ2-7
size: NA
D: TRBD1
DNA: TGTGCCAGCAGCTTAGCGCTATTGGGGACAGGGGTCAACGAGCAGTACTTC
CDR3: CASSLALLGTGVNEQYF

V: TRBV7-9
J: TRBJ2-5
size: NA
D: TRBD1
DNA: TGTGCCAGCAGCTGGACAGGGGGCCAAGAGACCCAGTACTTC
CDR3: CASSWTGGQETQYF

V: TRBV11-2
J: TRBJ2-2
size: NA
D: NA
DNA: TGTGCCAGCAGCACCCGAACCACAGGAAACACCGGGGAGCTGTTTTTT
CDR3: CASSTRTTGNTGELFF

V: TRBV6-4
J: TRBJ2-2
size: once
D: NA
DNA: TGTGCCAGCAGCTTGGAGTCCACCGGGGAGCTGTTTTTT
CDR3: CASSLESTGELFF

V: TRBV13
J: TRBJ1-1
size: NA
D: NA
DNA: TGTGCCAGCAGCTTTCCCCACCGGGAGAGCACTGAAGCTTTCTTT
CDR3: CASSFPHRESTEAFF

V: TRBV5-1
J: TRBJ2-7
size: NA
D: TRBD1
DNA: TGCGCCAGCAGGAGGACAGGGTCCTACGAGCAGTGCTTC
CDR3: CASRRTGSYEQCF

V: TRBV5-4
J: TRBJ2-5
size: NA
D: NA
DNA: TGTGCCAGCAGCTTGTCCCTAGCAAATCAAGAGACCCAGTACTTC
CDR3: CASSLSLANQETQYF

V: TRBV7-3
J: TRBJ2-1
size: NA
D: TRBD2
DNA: TGTGCCAGCAGCTACGGACTAGCCAATGAGCAGTTCTTC
CDR3: CASSYGLANEQFF

V: TRBV5-6
J: TRBJ1-1
size: NA
D: TRBD1
DNA: TGTGCCAGCAGCTCACACGGGACAGGGGGCTCCCACACTGAAGCTTTCTTT
CDR3: CASSSHGTGGSHTEAFF

V: TRBV5-1
J: TRBJ1-3
size: NA
D: NA
DNA: TGCGCCAGCAGCGCCGGTACAGGGTGGGCAAACACCATATATTTT
CDR3: CASSAGTGWANTIYF

V: TRBV5-1
J: TRBJ2-1
size: few
D: NA
DNA: TGCGCCAGCAGCTTTTCGGGGGTGGAAGGGAATGAGCAGTTCTTC
CDR3: CASSFSGVEGNEQFF

V: TRBV6-1
J: TRBJ1-2
size: NA
D: NA
DNA: TGTGCCAGCAGTGAACGGGGGGTCGGCGGATATGGAGAGGGCTACACCTTC
CDR3: CASSERGVGGYGEGYTF

V: TRBV30
J: TRBJ1-2
size: NA
D: TRBD1
DNA: TGTGCCTGGAGCGAGACAGGGCTCTATGGCTACACCTTC
CDR3: CAWSETGLYGYTF

V: TRBV18
J: TRBJ2-1
size: NA
D: NA
DNA: TGTGCCAGCTCACCATCGGACAATGAGCAGTTCTTC
CDR3: CASSPSDNEQFF

V: TRBV7-9
J: TRBJ2-3
size: NA
D: TRBD1
DNA: TGTGCCAGCAGCTCCGGACAGGTTCAGGATACGCAGTATTTT
CDR3: CASSSGQVQDTQYF

V: TRBV4-1
J: TRBJ1-4
size: NA
D: TRBD1
DNA: TGCGCCAGCAGCCAAGGGACAGGGGGTGAAAAACTGTTTTTT
CDR3: CASSQGTGGEKLFF